The 22 T cell receptor beta chains below were found in one sample sequenced in a study of CD8 T cells in ankylosing spondylitis (dated by TCRdb to about 2017). The library was generated by 5' RACE. Sequencing took place on an Illumina HiSeq 2500. TCRdb passed the public sequencing reads through fastp at Q25 and MiXCR, retaining productive beta sequences. A single entry per CDR3 protein holds the most common genes and DNA from its merged rows. This sample comprises roughly 150,000 distinct CDR3 sequences, around a third of them detected only once. The ten most abundant clones make up over 5.5% of the sample. Material for sequencing was synovial fluid, either unsorted or a sorted T cell fraction (not recorded which). These receptors all stem from a male donor with ankylosing spondylitis.

This clonotype was detected many times. The chain is built from TRBV3-1 and TRBJ2-3; D is unresolved. CDR3 length: 15 residues. The V gene's germline CDR1 is LGHDT and CDR2 YNNKEL (reference sequence). V lost 4 bases and J 0 bases, leaving 11 bases between the germline ends. CDR3 nucleotides: TGTGCCAGCAGCCCTACCGTAACTAGCACAGATACGCAGTATTTT. This codes for CASSPTVTSTDTQYF.

The J gene is TRBJ1-1, the V gene TRBV7-2; D may be TRBD1 (6 bases). This CDR3 contains 14 residues. The germline V and J ends were trimmed by 5 bases and 1 base, with 11 bases remaining between them. Germline CDR1 SGHTA, CDR2 FQGNSA. DNA of the CDR3: TGTGCCAGCAGCATCCGGACAGAGAACACTGAAGCTTTCTTT. Translated: CASSIRTENTEAFF.

The gene calls are TRBV7-2 and TRBJ1-2; a possible D gene is TRBD1 (5 bases). Germline values: CDR1 SGHTA, CDR2 FQGNSA. The CDR3 is made up of 13 amino acids. Deletions cut 6 bases from V and 4 bases from J, with 12 bases between. CDR3 sequence (DNA): TGTGCCAGCAGTCCGACAGCAAGCTATGGCTACACCTTC. Amino acids: CASSPTASYGYTF.

The gene calls are TRBV6-1 and TRBJ1-2, with 7 bases that match TRBD1. Germline CDR1 MNHNS, CDR2 SASEGT. The CDR3 is 14 residues long. Trimming at V came to 6 bases and at J to 7 bases, leaving 11 bases not matched to a gene. CDR3 sequence (DNA): TGTGCCAGCAGACTCACGGGACAGTCCATTGGCTACACCTTC. The encoded protein is CASRLTGQSIGYTF.

The chain combines TRBV2 with TRBJ2-3, with no clear D. Trimming took off 6 bases at V and 0 bases at J, with 7 bases between the two ends. The CDR3 is 13 amino acids. CDR1 is SNHLY and CDR2 is FYNNEI in the germline V gene. The CDR3 DNA reads TGTGCCAGCAGGAGATCTAGCACAGATACGCAGTATTTT. This encodes CASRRSSTDTQYF.

The chain recombines TRBV12-3 or TRBV12-4 with TRBJ2-2; maybe TRBD1 (6 bases). The CDR3 contains 15 residues. The germline V and J ends were trimmed by 2 bases and 3 bases, with 10 bases remaining between them. For the CDR3, the DNA is TGTGCCAGCAGTTTATCAGGGGTCGACACCGGGGAGCTGTTTTTT. Translated: CASSLSGVDTGELFF.

The V call is TRBV3-1, the J call TRBJ1-2; possible D gene TRBD1, 5 bases. Trimming took off 3 bases at V and 0 bases at J, with 8 bases between the two ends. The germline V gene encodes CDR1 LGHDT and CDR2 YNNKEL (reference sequence). CDR3 length equals 14 residues. This chain's CDR3 is CASSQGTPNYGYTF. The CDR3 region has the DNA TGTGCCAGCAGCCAGGGGACCCCTAACTATGGCTACACCTTC.

This chain links TRBV20-1 with TRBJ1-2; D remains ambiguous. The V and J ends lost 5 bases and 8 bases respectively, with 21 bases between them. Germline CDR1 reads DFQATT; CDR2 reads SNEGSKA (reference sequence). The CDR3 is 14 residues long. In DNA form, the CDR3 reads TGCAGTGCTCGTCACGAGGAAGACAAAGGCGGCTACACCTTC. It yields the protein CSARHEEDKGGYTF.

This clonotype came up a few times. V and J are TRBV20-1 and TRBJ1-2; 7 bases align to TRBD1. This CDR3 region has 11 residues. Germline CDR1 is DFQATT and CDR2 is SNEGSKA (reference sequence). The V and J ends lost 5 bases and 6 bases, in that order; junction bases with no gene match: 3. DNA for the CDR3: TGCAGTGCTCCAGGGGGTCATGGCTACACCTTC. The encoded protein is CSAPGGHGYTF.

This clonotype was counted ten times or more. CDR3 in amino acids: CAISSGLAGVDEQFF. The CDR3 coding sequence is TGTGCCATCAGCTCCGGACTAGCGGGAGTGGATGAGCAGTTCTTC. The V and J genes are TRBV10-3 and TRBJ2-1; 13 bases fit TRBD2. The trim removed 6 bases at V and 8 bases at J, leaving 7 bases unmatched. Germline V gives CDR1 ENHRY, CDR2 SYGVKD. This CDR3 region has 15 residues.

This clonotype was counted ten times or more. The rearrangement joins TRBV27 to TRBJ1-2; D may be TRBD1 (5 bases). Deletions cut 4 bases from V and 4 bases from J, with 16 bases between. Germline V gene data show CDR1 as MNHEY and CDR2 as SMNVEV (reference sequence). The CDR3 is made up of 15 amino acids. The CDR3, as DNA: TGTGCCAGCAGTTCATCTGGGGGGTCGGGCTATGGCTACACCTTC. Residues: CASSSSGGSGYGYTF.

This clonotype came up a few times. CDR3 nucleotide sequence: TGTGCCAGTACGGGGTCAGATACGCAGTATTTT. Encoded protein: CASTGSDTQYF. The V gene is TRBV19, the J gene TRBJ2-3; TRBD2 is a possible D gene (5 bases). Trimming removed 7 bases at V and 4 bases at J, with 6 bases between. Per the germline V gene, CDR1 is LNHDA and CDR2 is SQIVND (reference sequence). The CDR3 totals 11 residues.

This clonotype was seen at least ten times. The rearrangement links TRBV6-1 to TRBJ1-5; D call uncertain. The length of the CDR3 is 14 residues. The V end lost 7 bases, the J end lost 7 bases, and 17 bases lay between the germline ends. Per the germline V gene, CDR1 is MNHNS and CDR2 is SASEGT. The CDR3 here is CASTPWGGNQPQHF. In DNA form, the CDR3 reads TGTGCCAGCACACCCTGGGGAGGGAACCAGCCCCAGCATTTT.

This chain joins TRBV5-1 and TRBJ2-2; D possibly matches TRBD1 or TRBD2 (5 bases each). The germline V gene has CDR1 SGHRS and CDR2 YFSETQ. V was cut by 1 base and J by 6 bases, with 16 bases left in between. The CDR3 consists of 16 residues. This CDR3 reads CASSLIRSGDPGELFF. DNA for the CDR3: TGCGCCAGCAGCTTGATCAGGAGTGGGGACCCCGGGGAGCTGTTTTTT.

The V gene is TRBV27, the J gene TRBJ2-3; D not resolved. CDR1 is MNHEY, CDR2 SMNVEV, per germline (reference sequence). The CDR3 contains 15 residues. V lost 7 bases and J 2 bases, leaving 16 bases between the germline ends. DNA of the CDR3: TGTGCCAGCACCCTGAGATTGGGGATCACAGATACGCAGTATTTT. Translation gives CASTLRLGITDTQYF.

This chain links TRBV18 with TRBJ1-4, with D possibly being TRBD1 (5 bases). In germline, CDR1 is KGHSH, CDR2 LQKENI. Trimming shortened V by 4 bases and J by 7 bases, and 13 bases separated the two germline ends. The CDR3 is 14 amino acids. The CDR3 DNA is TGTGCCAGCTCACTTGAGGGGCTAGGTGAAAAACTGTTTTTT. Translation gives CASSLEGLGEKLFF.

The rearrangement joins TRBV18 to TRBJ2-7; 9 bases match TRBD1. There are 14 residues in the CDR3. The V gene's germline CDR1 is KGHSH and CDR2 LQKENI. Trimming took 4 bases from V and 4 from J; bases not matched to a gene: 5. The chain's CDR3 is CASSRTGTGYEQYF. For the CDR3, the DNA is TGTGCCAGCTCACGGACCGGGACAGGGTACGAGCAGTACTTC.

This clonotype was detected a few times. This chain links TRBV18 with TRBJ1-2; D perhaps matches TRBD1 (5 bases). The V end lost 4 bases, the J end lost 2 bases, and 11 bases lay between the germline ends. The CDR3 spans 14 residues. The V gene's germline CDR1 is KGHSH and CDR2 LQKENI. The DNA of the CDR3 is TGTGCCAGCTCACTGGGGGACCTCAACTATGGCTACACCTTC. It translates to CASSLGDLNYGYTF.

The chain carries TRBV20-1 and TRBJ2-7, with D possibly matching TRBD2 (5 bases). Germline lookup yields CDR1 DFQATT and CDR2 SNEGSKA (reference sequence). This CDR3 has 16 residues. The ends were cut back, 1 base at V and 5 bases at J, with 21 bases in the middle. CDR3 in amino acids: CSARGGGYQKKDEQYF. In nucleotides, the CDR3 is TGCAGTGCTAGAGGTGGAGGATACCAAAAGAAGGACGAGCAGTACTTC.

The chain couples TRBV11-2 to TRBJ1-4; a weak D match, TRBD1 (5 bases). CDR1 is SGHAT, CDR2 FQNNGV, per germline. Trimming cost V 1 base and J 4 bases, with 16 bases left between them. The CDR3 has 17 amino acids. The DNA for the CDR3 is TGTGCCAGCAGCTTAGGGGGCGTCGGTGGCTTTAATGAAAAACTGTTTTTT. Amino acids: CASSLGGVGGFNEKLFF. The full variable domain, completed using reference TRBV11-2 and TRBJ1-4, is EAGVAQSPRYKIIEKRQSVAFWCNPISGHATLYWYQQILGQGPKLLIQFQNNGVVDDSQLPKDRFSAERLKGVDSTLKIQPAKLEDSAVYLCASSLGGVGGFNEKLFFGSGTQLSVL.

The genes are TRBV9 and TRBJ1-1; D is uncertain. Trimming pared 4 bases from V and 1 base from J, leaving 8 bases between. This CDR3 region has 13 residues. CDR1 and CDR2 (germline): SGDLS, YYNGEE. The CDR3 spells CASSLHKNTEAFF. In nucleotides, the CDR3 is TGTGCCAGCAGCCTACATAAGAACACTGAAGCTTTCTTT.

This clonotype appeared a few times. The V call is TRBV5-1, the J call TRBJ2-7; possibly TRBD1 for D (6 bases). This CDR3 contains 11 residues. The V gene lost 4 bases and the J gene lost 4 bases, with 6 bases spanning the gap. The V gene's germline CDR1 is SGHRS and CDR2 YFSETQ. CDR3 bases: TGCGCCAGCAGCACAGGGTACGAGCAGTACTTC. This encodes CASSTGYEQYF.